These T cell receptor beta chains were read from a single sample in a study of cytomegalovirus exposure and HLA in healthy donors. The table came from immunoSEQ multiplex PCR; TCRdb's copy has only in-frame clones and leaves some out. The sample includes some 180,000 clones, roughly 76% of them seen just once. The sample was PBMCs. Source of these receptors: a male donor in good health and CMV-seronegative. The CDR3 runs from the conserved cysteine through the conserved F or W. Fields, in order: clone size, J gene, D gene, V gene, CDR3 DNA, CDR3 protein. A D gene is named only where the DNA matches it firmly. Where a row states a size, it is once, few, many or the class of an expanded clone; other rows omit it.

-,TRBJ2-3,-,TRBV4-1,TGCGCCAGCAGCCTGAGAGGGGGGGCGACAGATACGCAGTATTTT,CASSLRGGATDTQYF
-,TRBJ2-1,TRBD2,TRBV10-2,TGCGCCAGCAGTGAGCCCTTTAGCGGGGGTGGGGATGAGCAGTTCTTC,CASSEPFSGGGDEQFF
-,TRBJ2-5,TRBD2,TRBV2,TGTGCCAGCAGCGCCAAGCGGGGAGGTGAGACCCAGTACTTC,CASSAKRGGETQYF
-,TRBJ1-5,TRBD1,TRBV6-6,TGTGCCAGCAGCTGGACAGGGAGTAGCAATCAGCCCCAGCATTTT,CASSWTGSSNQPQHF
-,TRBJ2-3,-,TRBV11-2,TGTGCCAGCAGCACAAGGAGAGATACGCAGTATTTT,CASSTRRDTQYF
-,TRBJ2-1,TRBD1,TRBV18,TGTGCCAGCTCACCCAACCGGGACAGTTACAATGAGCAGTTCTTC,CASSPNRDSYNEQFF
-,TRBJ2-2,TRBD2,TRBV10-1,TGCGCCAGCAGTGACCAGACTAGCGGGGGGGTAAACACCGGGGAGCTGTTTTTT,CASSDQTSGGVNTGELFF
few,TRBJ2-3,-,TRBV19,TGTGCCGCAAGGGAGCGCAGCACAGATACGCAGTATTTT,CAARERSTDTQYF
once,TRBJ1-1,TRBD1,TRBV7-8,TGTGCCAGCAGCGTATACACAGGGGGCTGGGACACTGAAGCTTTCTTT,CASSVYTGGWDTEAFF
-,TRBJ1-1,-,TRBV2,TGTGCCAGCGATACTGGGGTAGGGGCTGAAGCTTTCTTT,CASDTGVGAEAFF
few,TRBJ2-7,TRBD1,TRBV5-5,TGTGCCAGCACCCCCAAAGACAGGGGCAGGGACGAGCAGTACTTC,CASTPKDRGRDEQYF
-,TRBJ1-4,TRBD1,TRBV5-5,TGTGCCAGCAGCCCTGTCGGGACAGAAAATGAAAAACTGTTTTTT,CASSPVGTENEKLFF
few,TRBJ2-1,-,TRBV7-9,TGTGCCAGCAGCTTAGCGGGCAGGGGATTGTATGAGCAGTTCTTC,CASSLAGRGLYEQFF
-,TRBJ1-1,TRBD1,TRBV5-4,TGTGCCAGCAGCTTTGGGACAGGGGATTTGAACACTGAAGCTTTCTTT,CASSFGTGDLNTEAFF
once,TRBJ2-1,-,TRBV7-2,TGTGCCAGCAGCCGATTCGGTGGGGCTAGAGTTTCCAATGAGCAGTTCTTC,CASSRFGGARVSNEQFF
few,TRBJ1-5,TRBD1,TRBV2,TGTGCCAGCAGGACTTCGACAGGGCGAGATCAGCCCCAGCATTTT,CASRTSTGRDQPQHF
once,TRBJ2-3,-,TRBV6-1,TGTGCCAGCAGTGTATTCAGGGCAGATACGCAGTATTTT,CASSVFRADTQYF
-,TRBJ2-3,TRBD1,TRBV7-9,TGTGCCAGCAGCCTATTCGACAGGGCGAAAGATACGCAGTATTTT,CASSLFDRAKDTQYF
few,TRBJ2-5,-,TRBV7-2,TGTGCCAGCAGCATGTTACAAGAGACCCAGTACTTC,CASSMLQETQYF